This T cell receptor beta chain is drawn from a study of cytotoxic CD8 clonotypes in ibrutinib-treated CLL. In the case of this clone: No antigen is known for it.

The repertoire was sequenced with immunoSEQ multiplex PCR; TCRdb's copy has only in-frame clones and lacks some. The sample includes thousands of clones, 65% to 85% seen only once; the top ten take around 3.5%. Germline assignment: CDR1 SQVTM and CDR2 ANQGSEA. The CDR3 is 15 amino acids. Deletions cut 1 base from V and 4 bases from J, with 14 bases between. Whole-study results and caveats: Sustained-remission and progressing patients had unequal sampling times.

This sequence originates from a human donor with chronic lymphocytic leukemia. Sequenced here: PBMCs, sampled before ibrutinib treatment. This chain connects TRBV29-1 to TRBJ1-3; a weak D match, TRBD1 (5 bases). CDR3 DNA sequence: TGCAGCGTTGAAGTGGCATGGACAATGGGAAACACCATATATTTT. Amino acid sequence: CSVEVAWTMGNTIYF.